This TCR beta chain was recovered during a study of a mutant IDH1 vaccine in newly diagnosed glioma. Study results and caveats: The study observed vaccine-induced immune responses in roughly 93% of patients.

Here immunoSEQ multiplex PCR was the method, and the copy in TCRdb shows in-frame clones only, minus some. Here the sample spans over 55,000 clones, 75% to 85% being singletons. Notes on this clone: Its antigen is currently unknown.

The V end was cut by 2 bases, the J end by 4 bases, with 9 bases between. CDR1 is SNHLY and CDR2 is FYNNEI in the germline V gene. The CDR3 sequence is 14 residues long. This sample's time point: week 35, safety follow-up. Every vaccination contained 300 ug of the mutant IDH1 20-mer peptide and was paired with topical imiquimod. The sequence came from a middle-aged man with glioma. The sequencing used PBMCs, collected from a glioma patient whose treatment included an IDH1 peptide vaccine. The J gene is TRBJ1-5, the V gene TRBV2, with a possible D match to TRBD1 (5 bases). CDR3 residues: CASSEWAGNQPQHF. The CDR3 DNA follows: TGTGCCAGCAGTGAATGGGCAGGGAATCAGCCCCAGCATTTT.